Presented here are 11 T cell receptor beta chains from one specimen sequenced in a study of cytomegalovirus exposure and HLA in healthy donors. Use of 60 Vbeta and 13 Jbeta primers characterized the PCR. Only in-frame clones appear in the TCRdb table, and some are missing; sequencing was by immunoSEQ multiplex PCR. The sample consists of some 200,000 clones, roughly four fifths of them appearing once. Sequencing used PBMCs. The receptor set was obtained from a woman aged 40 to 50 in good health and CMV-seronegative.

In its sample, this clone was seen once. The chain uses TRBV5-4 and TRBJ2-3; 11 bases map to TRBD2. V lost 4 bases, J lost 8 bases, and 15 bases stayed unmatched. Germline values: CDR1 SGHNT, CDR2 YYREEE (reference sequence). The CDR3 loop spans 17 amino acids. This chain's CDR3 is CASSPYSGGAQLGTQYF. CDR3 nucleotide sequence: TGTGCCAGCAGCCCATATAGCGGGGGGGCCCAGTTGGGTACGCAGTATTTT.

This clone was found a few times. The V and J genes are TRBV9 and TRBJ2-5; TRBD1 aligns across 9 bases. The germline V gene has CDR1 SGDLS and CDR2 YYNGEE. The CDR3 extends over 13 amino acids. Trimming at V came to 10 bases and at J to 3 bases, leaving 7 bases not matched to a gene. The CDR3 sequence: CAFGTGPEETQYF. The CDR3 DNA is TGTGCCTTTGGGACAGGGCCCGAAGAGACCCAGTACTTC.

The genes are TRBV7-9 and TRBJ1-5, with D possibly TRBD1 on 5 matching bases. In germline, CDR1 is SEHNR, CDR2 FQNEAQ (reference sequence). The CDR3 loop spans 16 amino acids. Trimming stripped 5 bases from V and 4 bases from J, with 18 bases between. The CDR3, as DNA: TGTGCCAGCAGCCAAGAGACCCAGGGTGGGAATCAGCCCCAGCATTTT. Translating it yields CASSQETQGGNQPQHF.

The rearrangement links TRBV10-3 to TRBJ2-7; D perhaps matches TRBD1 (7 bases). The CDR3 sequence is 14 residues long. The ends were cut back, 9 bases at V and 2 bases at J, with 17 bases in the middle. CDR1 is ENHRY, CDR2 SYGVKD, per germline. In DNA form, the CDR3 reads TGTGCCATTGGAGGACAGGCGGGAACCTACGAGCAGTACTTC. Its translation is CAIGGQAGTYEQYF.

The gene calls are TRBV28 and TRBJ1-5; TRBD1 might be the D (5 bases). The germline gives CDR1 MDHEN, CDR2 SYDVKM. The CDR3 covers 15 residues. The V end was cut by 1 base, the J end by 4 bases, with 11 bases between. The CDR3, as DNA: TGTGCCAGCAGTTTATCCTCAGGGTTTAATCAGCCCCAGCATTTT. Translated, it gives CASSLSSGFNQPQHF.

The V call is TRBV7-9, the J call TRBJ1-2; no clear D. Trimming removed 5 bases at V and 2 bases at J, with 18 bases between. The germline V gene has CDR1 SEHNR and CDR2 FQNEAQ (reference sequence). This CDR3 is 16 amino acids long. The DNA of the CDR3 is TGTGCCAGCAGCCCAGACCTCACTATCCCCAACTATGGCTACACCTTC. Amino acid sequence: CASSPDLTIPNYGYTF.

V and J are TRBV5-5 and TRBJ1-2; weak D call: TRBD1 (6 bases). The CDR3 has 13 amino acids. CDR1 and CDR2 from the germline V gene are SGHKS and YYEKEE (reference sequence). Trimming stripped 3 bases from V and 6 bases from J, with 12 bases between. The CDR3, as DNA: TGTGCCAGCAGCTACGACAGGTTTAATGGCTACACCTTC. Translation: CASSYDRFNGYTF.

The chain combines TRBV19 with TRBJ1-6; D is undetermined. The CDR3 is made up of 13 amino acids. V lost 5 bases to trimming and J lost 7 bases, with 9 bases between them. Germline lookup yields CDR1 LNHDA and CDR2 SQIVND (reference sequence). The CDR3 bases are TGTGCCAGTAGTGACCCGGGGAATTCACCCCTCCACTTT. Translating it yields CASSDPGNSPLHF.

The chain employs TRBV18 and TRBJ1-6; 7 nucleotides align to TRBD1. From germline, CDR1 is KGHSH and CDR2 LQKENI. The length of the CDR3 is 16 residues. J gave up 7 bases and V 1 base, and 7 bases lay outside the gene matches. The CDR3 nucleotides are TGTGCCAGCTCACCACTTGGGACAGAACTAAATTCACCCCTCCACTTT. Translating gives CASSPLGTELNSPLHF.

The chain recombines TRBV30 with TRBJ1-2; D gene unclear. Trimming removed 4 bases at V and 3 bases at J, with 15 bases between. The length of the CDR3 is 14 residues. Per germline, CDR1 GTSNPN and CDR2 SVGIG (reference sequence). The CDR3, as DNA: TGTGCCTGGATCACCCCACACAGCCACTATGGCTACACCTTC. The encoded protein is CAWITPHSHYGYTF. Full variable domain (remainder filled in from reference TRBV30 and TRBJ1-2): SQTIHQWPATLVQPVGSPLSLECTVEGTSNPNLYWYRQAAGRGLQLLFYSVGIGQISSEVPQNLSASRPQDRQFILSSKKLLLSDSGFYLCAWITPHSHYGYTFGSGTRLTVV.

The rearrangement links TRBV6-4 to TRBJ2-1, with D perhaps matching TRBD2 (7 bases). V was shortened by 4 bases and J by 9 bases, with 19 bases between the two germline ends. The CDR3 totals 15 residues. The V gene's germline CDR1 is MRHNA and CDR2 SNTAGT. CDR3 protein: CASSVHREGGTEQFF. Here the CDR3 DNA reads TGTGCCAGCAGTGTCCACAGGGAGGGAGGAACTGAGCAGTTCTTC.